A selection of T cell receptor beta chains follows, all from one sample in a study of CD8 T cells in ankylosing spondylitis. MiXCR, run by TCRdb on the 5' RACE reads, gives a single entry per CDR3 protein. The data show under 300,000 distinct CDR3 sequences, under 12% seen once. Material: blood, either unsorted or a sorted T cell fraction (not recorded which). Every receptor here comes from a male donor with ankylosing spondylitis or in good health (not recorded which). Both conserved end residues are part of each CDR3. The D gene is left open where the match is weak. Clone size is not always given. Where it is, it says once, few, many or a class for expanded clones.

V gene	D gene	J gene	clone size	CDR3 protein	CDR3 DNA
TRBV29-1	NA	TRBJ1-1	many	CSVGLFSPLDTEAFF	TGCAGCGTTGGGCTTTTCTCCCCACTAGACACTGAAGCTTTCTTT
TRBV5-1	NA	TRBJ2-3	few	CASSFFGGRADTQYF	TGCGCCAGCAGCTTTTTTGGGGGCCGGGCAGATACGCAGTATTTT
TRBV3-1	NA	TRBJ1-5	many	CASSPGTHQPQHF	TGTGCCAGCAGCCCCGGCACCCATCAGCCCCAGCATTTT
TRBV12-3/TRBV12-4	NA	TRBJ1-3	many	CASSSGSFSGNTIYF	TGTGCCAGCAGTTCTGGCAGTTTCTCTGGAAACACCATATATTTT
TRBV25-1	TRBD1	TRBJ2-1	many	CASSDRDSMYNEQFF	TGTGCCAGCAGTGATCGGGACAGTATGTACAATGAGCAGTTCTTC
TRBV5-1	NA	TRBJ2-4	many	CASRTGDFENIQYF	TGCGCCAGCCGAACAGGGGACTTTGAAAACATTCAGTACTTC
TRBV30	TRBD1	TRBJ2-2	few	CAWSTRQGASGELFF	TGTGCCTGGAGTACGCGACAGGGGGCGAGCGGGGAGCTGTTTTTT
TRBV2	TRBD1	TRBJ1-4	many	CASSDGTGVEKLFF	TGTGCCAGCAGCGACGGGACAGGGGTTGAAAAACTGTTTTTT
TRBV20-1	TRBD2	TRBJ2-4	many	CSAWGRRGILAKNIQYF	TGCAGTGCTTGGGGAAGGCGGGGGATCCTAGCCAAAAACATTCAGTACTTC
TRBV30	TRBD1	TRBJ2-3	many	CAYRFTGVATQYF	TGTGCCTACCGATTCACAGGGGTGGCTACGCAGTATTTT
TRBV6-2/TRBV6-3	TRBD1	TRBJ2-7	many	CASSYLSFRDRGYEQYF	TGTGCCAGCAGTTACCTTTCTTTCCGGGACAGGGGCTACGAGCAGTACTTC
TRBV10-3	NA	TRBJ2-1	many	CAISSDANNEQFF	TGTGCCATCAGCTCGGACGCGAACAATGAGCAGTTCTTC
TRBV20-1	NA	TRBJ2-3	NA	CSARGGQGASDTQYF	TGCAGTGCTAGAGGTGGGCAGGGTGCATCAGATACGCAGTATTTT
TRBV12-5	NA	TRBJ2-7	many	CASGPDSYEQYF	TGTGCTAGTGGTCCGGACAGCTACGAGCAGTACTTC
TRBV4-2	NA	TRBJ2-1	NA	CASSQGDARSEQFF	TGTGCCAGCAGCCAAGGGGACGCCCGATCTGAGCAGTTCTTC
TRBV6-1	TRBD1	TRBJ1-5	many	CASILDRGPQPQHF	TGTGCCAGCATCCTAGACAGGGGGCCCCAGCCCCAGCATTTT
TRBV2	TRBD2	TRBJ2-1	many	CASRPTSGMNNEQFF	TGTGCCAGCAGGCCAACTAGCGGGATGAACAATGAGCAGTTCTTC
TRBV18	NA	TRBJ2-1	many	CASSPPSYNEQFF	TGTGCCAGCTCACCACCTAGCTACAATGAGCAGTTCTTC
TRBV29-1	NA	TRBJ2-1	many	CSVPYEGGNEQFF	TGCAGCGTTCCTTATGAGGGGGGAAATGAGCAGTTCTTC
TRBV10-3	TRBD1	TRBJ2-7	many	CAISPGQGAPYEQYF	TGTGCCATCAGCCCGGGACAGGGGGCCCCCTACGAGCAGTACTTC
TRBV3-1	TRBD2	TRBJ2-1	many	CASSQGWGLAGNEQFF	TGTGCCAGCAGCCAAGGATGGGGACTAGCGGGCAATGAGCAGTTCTTC
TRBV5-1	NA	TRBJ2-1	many	CASSLARQGRGDEQFF	TGCGCCAGCAGCTTGGCTCGACAGGGCCGCGGGGATGAGCAGTTCTTC
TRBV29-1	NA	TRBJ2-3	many	CSVAHPGPADTQYF	TGCAGCGTCGCTCACCCGGGGCCCGCAGATACGCAGTATTTT
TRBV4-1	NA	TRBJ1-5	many	CASSQDRYSNQPQHF	TGCGCCAGCAGCCAAGATAGGTATAGCAATCAGCCCCAGCATTTT
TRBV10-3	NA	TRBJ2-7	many	CAIMAGSSYEQYF	TGTGCCATCATGGCAGGGAGCTCCTACGAGCAGTACTTC
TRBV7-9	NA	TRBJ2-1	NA	CASSLGVGTPRGNEQFF	TGTGCCAGCAGCTTAGGCGTCGGGACTCCCCGGGGGAATGAGCAGTTCTTC
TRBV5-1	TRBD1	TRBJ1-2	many	CASSLGQGANGYTF	TGCGCCAGCAGCTTGGGACAGGGGGCGAATGGCTACACCTTC
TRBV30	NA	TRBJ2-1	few	CAWRPSDSVGPVNEQFF	TGTGCCTGGAGGCCCTCGGACTCCGTTGGCCCTGTGAATGAGCAGTTCTTC
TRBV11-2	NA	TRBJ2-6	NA	CASSLLSGANVLTF	TGTGCCAGCAGCCTCCTCTCTGGGGCCAACGTCCTGACTTTC
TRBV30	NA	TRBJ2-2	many	CAWSAPTGNTGELFF	TGTGCCTGGAGTGCCCCGACAGGAAACACCGGGGAGCTGTTTTTT
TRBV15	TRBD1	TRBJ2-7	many	CATSRDIRTGSFEQYF	TGTGCCACCAGCAGAGATATCCGGACAGGGTCATTCGAGCAGTACTTC
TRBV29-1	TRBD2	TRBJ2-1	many	CSVEGLAGNEQFF	TGCAGCGTTGAGGGACTAGCCGGCAATGAGCAGTTCTTC
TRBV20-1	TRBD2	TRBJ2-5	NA	CSASKVAGGQQETQYF	TGCAGTGCTTCCAAAGTCGCGGGAGGCCAGCAAGAGACCCAGTACTTC
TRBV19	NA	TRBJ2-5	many	CASSTSLQETQYF	TGTGCCAGTAGTACCTCCCTCCAAGAGACCCAGTACTTC
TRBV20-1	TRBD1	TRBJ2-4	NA	CSANSGTGDLAKNIQYF	TGCAGTGCAAACTCCGGGACAGGGGATTTAGCCAAAAACATTCAGTACTTC
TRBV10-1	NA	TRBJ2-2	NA	CASSLTGRSGELFF	TGCGCCAGCAGTTTAACAGGGCGGAGCGGGGAGCTGTTTTTT
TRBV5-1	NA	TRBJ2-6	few	CASSFQISGANVLTF	TGCGCCAGCAGCTTCCAGATCTCTGGGGCCAACGTCCTGACTTTC
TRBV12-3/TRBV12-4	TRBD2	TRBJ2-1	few	CASSPPPDKRLAEQFF	TGTGCCAGCAGTCCTCCACCCGACAAACGACTAGCGGAGCAGTTCTTC
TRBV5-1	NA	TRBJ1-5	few	CASSLEGPPGNQPQHF	TGCGCCAGCAGCTTAGAAGGACCCCCCGGCAATCAGCCCCAGCATTTT
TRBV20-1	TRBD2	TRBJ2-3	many	CSASPSGGPIFSTDTQYF	TGCAGTGCCAGCCCTAGCGGGGGGCCTATATTTTCCACAGATACGCAGTATTTT
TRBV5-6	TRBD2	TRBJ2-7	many	CASAPLSREYNEQYF	TGTGCCAGCGCTCCCCTTTCGCGGGAGTATAACGAGCAGTACTTC
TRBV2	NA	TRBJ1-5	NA	CASSEDRGNQPQHF	TGTGCCAGCAGTGAAGACAGGGGCAATCAGCCCCAGCATTTT
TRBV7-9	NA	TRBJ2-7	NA	CASTDYEQYF	TGTGCCAGCACGGACTACGAGCAGTACTTC
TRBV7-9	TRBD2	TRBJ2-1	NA	CASSPLGRTNNEQFF	TGTGCCAGCAGCCCTCTCGGGAGGACGAACAATGAGCAGTTCTTC
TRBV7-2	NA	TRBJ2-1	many	CASSLAGGIHEQFF	TGTGCCAGCAGCTTAGCGGGGGGTATCCATGAGCAGTTCTTC
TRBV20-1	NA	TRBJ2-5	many	CSARQSRWGSGAETQYF	TGCAGTGCTAGGCAATCGAGATGGGGGAGTGGCGCAGAGACCCAGTACTTC
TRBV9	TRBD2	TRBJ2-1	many	CASSRLATEGDEQFF	TGTGCCAGCAGCAGACTAGCGACGGAGGGGGATGAGCAGTTCTTC
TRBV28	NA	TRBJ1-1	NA	CASSPQETANTEAFF	TGTGCCAGCAGCCCCCAGGAGACAGCAAACACTGAAGCTTTCTTT
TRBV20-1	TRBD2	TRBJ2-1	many	CSASRLAGTYRNEQFF	TGCAGTGCTAGTAGGCTAGCGGGGACCTACCGGAATGAGCAGTTCTTC
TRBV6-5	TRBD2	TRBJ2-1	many	CASSLTSGGRNEQFF	TGTGCCAGCAGTTTAACTAGCGGGGGACGCAATGAGCAGTTCTTC